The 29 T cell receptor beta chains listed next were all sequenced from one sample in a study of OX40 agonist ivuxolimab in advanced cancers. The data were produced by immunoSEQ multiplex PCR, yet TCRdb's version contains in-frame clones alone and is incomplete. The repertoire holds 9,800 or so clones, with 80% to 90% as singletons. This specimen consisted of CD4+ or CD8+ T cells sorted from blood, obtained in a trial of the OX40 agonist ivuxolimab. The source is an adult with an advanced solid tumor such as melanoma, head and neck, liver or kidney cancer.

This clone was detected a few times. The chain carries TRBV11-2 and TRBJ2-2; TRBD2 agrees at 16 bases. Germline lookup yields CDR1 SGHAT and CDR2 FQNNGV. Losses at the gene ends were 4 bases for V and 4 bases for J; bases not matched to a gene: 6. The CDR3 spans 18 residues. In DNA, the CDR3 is TGTGCCAGCAGCTCGGGACTAGCGGGAGGGAGGCGCACCGGGGAGCTGTTTTTT. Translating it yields CASSSGLAGGRRTGELFF.

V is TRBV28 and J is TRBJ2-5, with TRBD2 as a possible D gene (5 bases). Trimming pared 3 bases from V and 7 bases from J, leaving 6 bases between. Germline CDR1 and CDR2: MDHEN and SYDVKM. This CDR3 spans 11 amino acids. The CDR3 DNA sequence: TGTGCCAGCAGTTTTGAGGGGACCCAGTACTTC. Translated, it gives CASSFEGTQYF. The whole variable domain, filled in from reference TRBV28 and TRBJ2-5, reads DVKVTQSSRYLVKRTGEKVFLECVQDMDHENMFWYRQDPGLGLRLIYFSYDVKMKEKGDIPEGYSVSREKKERFSLILESASTNQTSMYLCASSFEGTQYFGPGTRLLVL.

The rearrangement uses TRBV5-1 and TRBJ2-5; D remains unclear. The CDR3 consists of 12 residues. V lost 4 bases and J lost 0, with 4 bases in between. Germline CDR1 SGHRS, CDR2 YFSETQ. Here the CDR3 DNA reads TGCGCCAGCAGCGACTACCAAGAGACCCAGTACTTC. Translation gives CASSDYQETQYF.

The CDR3 nucleotides are TGCAGTGCTCGCACCTTATACGAGCAGTACTTC. Translating gives CSARTLYEQYF. The V gene is TRBV20-1, the J gene TRBJ2-7; no firm D call. Germline V gives CDR1 DFQATT, CDR2 SNEGSKA (reference sequence). The V end was cut by 5 bases, the J end by 4 bases, with 9 bases between. The CDR3 consists of 11 residues.

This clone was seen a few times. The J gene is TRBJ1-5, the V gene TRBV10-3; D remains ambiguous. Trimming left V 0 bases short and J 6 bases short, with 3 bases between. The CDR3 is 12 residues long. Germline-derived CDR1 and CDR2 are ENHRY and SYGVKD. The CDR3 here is CAISESAQPQHF. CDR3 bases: TGTGCCATCAGTGAGTCGGCTCAGCCCCAGCATTTT.

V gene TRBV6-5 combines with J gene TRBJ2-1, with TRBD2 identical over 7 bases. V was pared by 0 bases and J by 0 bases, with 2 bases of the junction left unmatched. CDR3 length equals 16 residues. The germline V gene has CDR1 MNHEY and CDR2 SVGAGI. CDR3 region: CASSYSGGSSYNEQFF. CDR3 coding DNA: TGTGCCAGCAGTTACTCTGGCGGGAGCTCCTACAATGAGCAGTTCTTC.

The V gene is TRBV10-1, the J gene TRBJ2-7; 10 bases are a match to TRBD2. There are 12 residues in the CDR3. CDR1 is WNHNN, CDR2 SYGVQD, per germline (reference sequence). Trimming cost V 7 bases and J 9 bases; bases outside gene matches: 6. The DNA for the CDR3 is TGCGCCAGCAAGAGCGGGAGGGTTGGGCAGTACTTC. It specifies CASKSGRVGQYF.

The chain's CDR3 is CASSSGQGANEQYF. CDR3 DNA: TGTGCCAGCAGCTCGGGACAGGGGGCTAACGAGCAGTACTTC. The gene calls are TRBV7-2 and TRBJ2-7, with 12 nucleotides matching TRBD1. V was pared by 4 bases and J by 5 bases, with 3 bases of the junction left unmatched. The CDR3 is 14 amino acids. In germline, CDR1 is SGHTA, CDR2 FQGNSA.

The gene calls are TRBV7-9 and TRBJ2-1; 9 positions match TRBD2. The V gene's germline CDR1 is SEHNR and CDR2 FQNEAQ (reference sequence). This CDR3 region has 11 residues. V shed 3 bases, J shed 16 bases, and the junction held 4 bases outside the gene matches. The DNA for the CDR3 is TGTGCCAGCAGCTTGCGGGAGGGGGCTTTCTTC. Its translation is CASSLREGAFF.

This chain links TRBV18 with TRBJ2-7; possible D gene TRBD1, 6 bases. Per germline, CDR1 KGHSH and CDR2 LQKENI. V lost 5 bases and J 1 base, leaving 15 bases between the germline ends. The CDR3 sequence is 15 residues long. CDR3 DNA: TGTGCCAGCTCAACTTCCCGGGACAATTCCTACGAGCAGTACTTC. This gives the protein CASSTSRDNSYEQYF.

The CDR3 DNA sequence: TGCGCCAGCAGCCAAGAAAGGGCCCGCTCCTACGAGCAGTACTTC. Translated, it gives CASSQERARSYEQYF. The chain employs TRBV4-1 and TRBJ2-7; D is unresolved. The CDR3 contains 15 residues. With 0 bases removed from V and 0 bases from J, the gap between germline ends came to 9 bases. The germline V gene has CDR1 MGHRA and CDR2 YSYEKL.

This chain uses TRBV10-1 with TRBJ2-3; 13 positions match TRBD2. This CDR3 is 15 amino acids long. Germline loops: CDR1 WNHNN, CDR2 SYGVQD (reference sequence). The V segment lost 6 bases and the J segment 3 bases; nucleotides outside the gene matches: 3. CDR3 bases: TGCGCCAGCAGGCCGGGACTAGCGGGAACAGATACGCAGTATTTT. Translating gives CASRPGLAGTDTQYF.

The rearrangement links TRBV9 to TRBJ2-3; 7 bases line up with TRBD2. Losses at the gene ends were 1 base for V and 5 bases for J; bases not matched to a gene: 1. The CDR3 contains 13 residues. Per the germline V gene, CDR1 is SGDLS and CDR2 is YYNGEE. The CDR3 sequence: CASSVTSVDTQYF. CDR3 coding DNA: TGTGCCAGCAGCGTAACTAGCGTAGATACGCAGTATTTT. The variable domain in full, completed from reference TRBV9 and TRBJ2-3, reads DSGVTQTPKHLITATGQRVTLRCSPRSGDLSVYWYQQSLDQGLQFLIQYYNGEERAKGNILERFSAQQFPDLHSELNLSSLELGDSALYFCASSVTSVDTQYFGPGTRLTVL.

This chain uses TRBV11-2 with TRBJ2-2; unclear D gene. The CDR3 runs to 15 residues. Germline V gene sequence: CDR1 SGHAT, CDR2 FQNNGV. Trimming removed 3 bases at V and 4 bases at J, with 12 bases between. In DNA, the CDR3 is TGTGCCAGCAGCTTTAGGCTCCCAGGCACCGGGGAGCTGTTTTTT. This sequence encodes CASSFRLPGTGELFF.

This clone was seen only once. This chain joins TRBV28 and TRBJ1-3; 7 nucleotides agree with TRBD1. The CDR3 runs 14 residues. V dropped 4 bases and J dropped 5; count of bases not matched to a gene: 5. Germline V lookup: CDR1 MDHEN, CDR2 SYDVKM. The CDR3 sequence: CASSSHRGRNTIYF. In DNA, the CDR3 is TGTGCCAGCAGTTCTCACAGGGGAAGAAACACCATATATTTT.

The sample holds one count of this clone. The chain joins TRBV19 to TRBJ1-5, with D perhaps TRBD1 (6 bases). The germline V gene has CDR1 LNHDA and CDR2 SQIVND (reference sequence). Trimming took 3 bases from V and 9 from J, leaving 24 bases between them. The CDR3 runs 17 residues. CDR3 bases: TGTGCCAGTAGTATGAGGGGGGCCCAAGGCCCTAGGGGGCCCCAGCATTTT. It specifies CASSMRGAQGPRGPQHF.

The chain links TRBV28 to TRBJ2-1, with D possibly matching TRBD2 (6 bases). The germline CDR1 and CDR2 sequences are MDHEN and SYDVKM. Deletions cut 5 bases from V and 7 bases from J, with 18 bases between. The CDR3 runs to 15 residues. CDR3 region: CASSPQRLVSNEQFF. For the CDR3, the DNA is TGTGCCAGCAGTCCTCAGCGACTAGTTTCAAATGAGCAGTTCTTC. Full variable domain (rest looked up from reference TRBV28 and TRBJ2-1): DVKVTQSSRYLVKRTGEKVFLECVQDMDHENMFWYRQDPGLGLRLIYFSYDVKMKEKGDIPEGYSVSREKKERFSLILESASTNQTSMYLCASSPQRLVSNEQFFGPGTRLTVL.

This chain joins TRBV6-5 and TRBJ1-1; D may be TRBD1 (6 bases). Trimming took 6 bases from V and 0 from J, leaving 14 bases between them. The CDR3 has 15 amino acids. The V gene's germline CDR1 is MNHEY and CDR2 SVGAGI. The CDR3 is CASRINRDLNTEAFF. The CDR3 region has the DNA TGTGCCAGCAGAATAAACAGGGACTTGAACACTGAAGCTTTCTTT.

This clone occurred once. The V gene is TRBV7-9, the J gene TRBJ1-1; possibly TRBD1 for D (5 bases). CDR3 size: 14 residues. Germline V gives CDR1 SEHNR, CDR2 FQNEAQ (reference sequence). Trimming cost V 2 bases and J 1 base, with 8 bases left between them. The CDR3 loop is CASSLSGQNTEAFF. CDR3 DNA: TGTGCCAGCAGCTTATCAGGACAGAACACTGAAGCTTTCTTT.

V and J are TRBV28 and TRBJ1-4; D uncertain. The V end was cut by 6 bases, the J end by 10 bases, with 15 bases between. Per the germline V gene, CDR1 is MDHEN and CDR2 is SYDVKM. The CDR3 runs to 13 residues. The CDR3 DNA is TGTGCCAGCAGCCCCACTGAGGGAGGAAAACTGTTTTTT. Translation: CASSPTEGGKLFF.

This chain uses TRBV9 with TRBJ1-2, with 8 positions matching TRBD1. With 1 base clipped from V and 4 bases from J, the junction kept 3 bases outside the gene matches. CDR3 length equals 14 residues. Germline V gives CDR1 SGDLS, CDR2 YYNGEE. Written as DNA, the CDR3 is TGTGCCAGCAGCGTACGACAGGGGAGCTATGGCTACACCTTC. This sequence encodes CASSVRQGSYGYTF.

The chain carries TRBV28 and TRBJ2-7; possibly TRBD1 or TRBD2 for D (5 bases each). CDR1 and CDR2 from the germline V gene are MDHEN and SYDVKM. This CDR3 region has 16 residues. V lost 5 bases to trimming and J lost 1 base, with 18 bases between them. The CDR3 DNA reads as TGTGCCAGCAGTGGCGGCGGGTGGGGGAAGTCCTACGAGCAGTACTTC. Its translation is CASSGGGWGKSYEQYF.

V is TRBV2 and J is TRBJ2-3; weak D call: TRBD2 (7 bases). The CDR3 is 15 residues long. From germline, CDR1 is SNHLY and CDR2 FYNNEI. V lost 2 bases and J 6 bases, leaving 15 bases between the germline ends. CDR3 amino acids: CASSERGGGGDTQYF. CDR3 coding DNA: TGTGCCAGCAGTGAACGCGGGGGCGGTGGGGATACGCAGTATTTT.

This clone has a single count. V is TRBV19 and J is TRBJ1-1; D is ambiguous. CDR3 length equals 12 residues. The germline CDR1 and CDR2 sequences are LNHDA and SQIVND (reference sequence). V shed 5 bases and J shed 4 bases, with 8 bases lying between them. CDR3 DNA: TGTGCCAGTAGTCGGTGGGGCACTGAAGCTTTCTTT. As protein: CASSRWGTEAFF.

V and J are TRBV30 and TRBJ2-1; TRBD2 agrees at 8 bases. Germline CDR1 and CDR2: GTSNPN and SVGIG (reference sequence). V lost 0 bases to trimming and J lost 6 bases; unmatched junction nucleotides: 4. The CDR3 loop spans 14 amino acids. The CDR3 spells CAWSVQRESNEQFF. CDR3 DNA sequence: TGTGCCTGGAGTGTCCAGCGGGAGTCCAATGAGCAGTTCTTC.

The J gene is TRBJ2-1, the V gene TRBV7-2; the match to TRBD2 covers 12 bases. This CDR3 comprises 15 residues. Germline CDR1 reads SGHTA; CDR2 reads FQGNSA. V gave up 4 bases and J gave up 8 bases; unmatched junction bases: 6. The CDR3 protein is CASSSTSGSFDEQFF. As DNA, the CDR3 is TGTGCCAGCAGCTCGACTAGCGGGAGTTTTGATGAGCAGTTCTTC.

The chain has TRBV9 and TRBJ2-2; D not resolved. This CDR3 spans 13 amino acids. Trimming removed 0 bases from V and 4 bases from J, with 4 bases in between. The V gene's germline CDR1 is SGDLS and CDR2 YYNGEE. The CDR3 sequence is CASSVGLTGELFF. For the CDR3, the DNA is TGTGCCAGCAGCGTAGGACTCACCGGGGAGCTGTTTTTT.

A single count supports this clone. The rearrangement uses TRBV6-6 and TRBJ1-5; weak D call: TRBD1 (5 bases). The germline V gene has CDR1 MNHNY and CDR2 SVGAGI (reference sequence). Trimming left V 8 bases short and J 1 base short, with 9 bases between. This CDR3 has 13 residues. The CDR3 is CASCRVSNQPQHF. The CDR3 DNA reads TGTGCCAGCTGCAGGGTGAGCAATCAGCCCCAGCATTTT.

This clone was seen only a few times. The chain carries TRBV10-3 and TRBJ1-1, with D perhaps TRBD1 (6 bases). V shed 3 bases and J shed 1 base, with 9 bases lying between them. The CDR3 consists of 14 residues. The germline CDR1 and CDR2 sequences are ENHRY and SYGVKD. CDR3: CAISDTQGNTEAFF. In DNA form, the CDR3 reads TGTGCCATCAGTGACACACAGGGGAACACTGAAGCTTTCTTT.